This T cell receptor beta chain was observed in a study of control samples from healthy donors and cancer patients. Assay used: immunoSEQ multiplex PCR; TCRdb lists only in-frame clones, some missing. The sample holds some 37,000 clones, 80% to 95% seen once. Sequenced sample: blood. The sequence derives from a woman aged 50 to 60 in good health.

In DNA, the CDR3 is TGTGCCAGCAACCGACAGGGGGACTATGGCTACACCTTC. Translation: CASNRQGDYGYTF. The V call is TRBV3-1 (or the pseudogene TRBV3-2), the J call TRBJ1-2; 9 bases are a match to TRBD1. The length of the CDR3 is 13 residues. The germline V gene encodes CDR1 LGHDT and CDR2 YNNKEL (reference sequence). Losses at the gene ends were 7 bases for V and 3 bases for J; bases not matched to a gene: 3.